One sample yielded the 20 T cell receptor beta chains listed below, sequenced in a study of graft-versus-host responses after intestinal transplantation (dated by TCRdb to the early 2020s). The time point label for this specimen denotes: cells obtained before transplantation from donor or recipient. Receptors were amplified or captured by the immunoSEQ multiplex PCR assay. This immuneACCESS table, as held by TCRdb, lists in-frame sequences with V and J called but not all clones. Of the missing ones, under half trace to an unresolved V gene in checked studies; the others have no known cause. The sample contains approximately 130,000 clones, approximately 90% of them found a single time. The top ten clonotypes cover roughly 0.15% of the sample. These receptors have no identified antigens. The sequencing used unstimulated CD4+ T cells sorted from spleen or lymph node cells, collected before intestinal transplant. These receptors came from a human donor who received an intestinal transplant.

V is TRBV7-9 and J is TRBJ1-2; D gene uncertain. The CDR3 runs 11 residues. Germline V gene sequence: CDR1 SEHNR, CDR2 FQNEAQ (reference sequence). Trimming shortened V by 8 bases and J by 7 bases, and 11 bases separated the two germline ends. The CDR3 nucleotides are TGTGCCAGCTCCCGGGAAATTGGCTACACCTTC. Translating gives CASSREIGYTF. The whole variable domain, filled in from reference TRBV7-9 and TRBJ1-2, reads DTGVSQNPRHKITKRGQNVTFRCDPISEHNRLYWYRQTLGQGPEFLTYFQNEAQLEKSRLLSDRFSAERPKGSFSTLEIQRTEQGDSAMYLCASSREIGYTFGSGTRLTVV.

A single count supports this clone. V usage is TRBV11-3 and J usage is TRBJ2-7; 10 bases are a match to TRBD2. The germline V gene has CDR1 SGHNT and CDR2 YENEEA. CDR3 length: 15 residues. V lost 1 base to trimming and J lost 6 bases; unmatched junction nucleotides: 6. This CDR3 is CASSLGSGGAIEQYF. The CDR3 DNA reads as TGTGCCAGCAGCTTAGGAAGCGGGGGGGCCATCGAGCAGTACTTC.

This clone was observed a handful of times. The same CDR3 also results from other DNA sequences found in this sample. DNA for the CDR3: TGTGCCAGCAGCTCCGTGAACACTGAAGCTTTCTTT. Translated: CASSSVNTEAFF. The chain is built from TRBV27 and TRBJ1-1; D call uncertain. The germline CDR1 and CDR2 sequences are MNHEY and SMNVEV (reference sequence). V dropped 6 bases and J dropped 0 bases, with 5 bases sitting between them. This CDR3 is built from 12 residues.

This chain joins TRBV6-5 and TRBJ1-2; TRBD1 matches 8 bases. CDR3 length equals 15 residues. V shed 3 bases, J shed 4 bases, and the junction held 7 bases outside the gene matches. From germline, CDR1 is MNHEY and CDR2 SVGAGI. CDR3 bases: TGTGCCAGCAGTTATTGGGACAGGAACGCCTATGGCTACACCTTC. Translation gives CASSYWDRNAYGYTF.

This chain connects TRBV5-1 to TRBJ2-5; D possibly corresponds to TRBD1 (6 bases). The J call may be wrong; the DNA end is better matched by TRBJ2-7. Germline loops: CDR1 SGHRS, CDR2 YFSETQ. The CDR3 is 15 amino acids. This chain's CDR3 is CASSLATGQNYEQYF. Here the CDR3 DNA reads TGCGCCAGCAGCTTGGCCACAGGACAGAACTACGAGCAGTACTTC.

This clone turned up a few times. V and J are TRBV5-1 and TRBJ2-3; D is unclear. CDR3 length: 12 amino acids. V was clipped by 0 bases and J by 5 bases, with 4 bases between them. CDR1 and CDR2 from the germline V gene are SGHRS and YFSETQ. The CDR3 nucleotides read TGCGCCAGCAGCTTGGAGGTAGATACGCAGTATTTT. This encodes CASSLEVDTQYF.

The chain links TRBV7-3 to TRBJ2-7; TRBD1 matches at 12 bases. The CDR3 covers 16 residues. The germline V gene encodes CDR1 SGHTA and CDR2 FQGTGA. V lost 4 bases and J lost 3; bases outside the gene matches: 7. CDR3 residues: CASSSGTGGLGYEQYF. For the CDR3, the DNA is TGTGCCAGCAGCTCCGGGACAGGGGGCTTGGGCTACGAGCAGTACTTC.

V is TRBV11-2 and J is TRBJ2-2; 7 nucleotides match TRBD2. V trimming: 3 bases; J trimming: 6 bases; junction bases outside the gene matches: 4. The CDR3 consists of 14 residues. Germline loops: CDR1 SGHAT, CDR2 FQNNGV. The CDR3 is CASSLRTSSGELFF. Here the CDR3 DNA reads TGTGCCAGCAGCTTGAGGACTAGTTCCGGGGAGCTGTTTTTT.

Worth noting for this clone: The germline gene is not matched at one end of the junction; a read error may be the cause. The V gene is TRBV10-3, the J gene TRBJ2-7, with 14 bases lining up with TRBD2. Germline CDR1 and CDR2: ENHRY and SYGVKD. This CDR3 comprises 12 residues. DNA of the CDR3: TGTGCCATCGGGGATGGGACTAGCGGGGGAACCTTC. This translates into CAIGDGTSGGTF.

The rearrangement uses TRBV5-4 and TRBJ1-2; no definite D call. The CDR3 extends over 15 amino acids. CDR1 and CDR2 (germline): SGHNT, YYREEE (reference sequence). Trimming cost V 2 bases and J 4 bases, with 15 bases left between them. The CDR3 region is CASSLGWEPGYGYTF. CDR3 in DNA: TGTGCCAGCAGCTTAGGGTGGGAGCCCGGCTATGGCTACACCTTC.

Here the CDR3 reads CASSLEAGGLNEQFF. Here the CDR3 DNA reads TGCGCCAGCAGCTTGGAGGCGGGGGGACTTAATGAGCAGTTCTTC. The chain joins TRBV5-1 to TRBJ2-1; 8 positions match TRBD2. From germline, CDR1 is SGHRS and CDR2 YFSETQ. J was trimmed by 7 bases and V by 0 bases; bases with no gene match: 6. CDR3 length: 15 amino acids.

The chain's CDR3 is CASSLGGSPRFREQYF. In DNA, the CDR3 is TGTGCCAGCAGCTTAGGAGGTAGCCCCAGATTTCGCGAGCAGTACTTC. The chain links TRBV7-9 to TRBJ2-7; D unclear. CDR3 length equals 16 residues. Trimming took off 1 base at V and 6 bases at J, with 19 bases between the two ends. Germline CDR1 and CDR2: SEHNR and FQNEAQ (reference sequence). The full variable domain, with the rest looked up from reference TRBV7-9 and TRBJ2-7, is DTGVSQNPRHKITKRGQNVTFRCDPISEHNRLYWYRQTLGQGPEFLTYFQNEAQLEKSRLLSDRFSAERPKGSFSTLEIQRTEQGDSAMYLCASSLGGSPRFREQYFGPGTRLTVT.

This rearrangement joins TRBV9 to TRBJ1-6, with a possible D match to TRBD1 (6 bases). Germline V gives CDR1 SGDLS, CDR2 YYNGEE. CDR3 length: 16 residues. Between the trimmed V and J ends, which lost 4 bases and 7 bases, there was a span of 18 bases. The CDR3 loop is CASSPEGGKNNSPLHF. The DNA of the CDR3 is TGTGCCAGCAGCCCCGAAGGGGGGAAAAACAATTCACCCCTCCACTTT.

V gene TRBV19 combines with J gene TRBJ2-7; D unclear. CDR1 and CDR2 from the germline V gene are LNHDA and SQIVND (reference sequence). V lost 2 bases, J lost 3 bases, and 14 bases lay in between. This CDR3 is 15 amino acids long. The CDR3 coding sequence is TGTGCCAGTAGTATATCTAGGACGGTTGGCTACGAGCAGTACTTC. Protein sequence: CASSISRTVGYEQYF. Based on the CDR3 plus reference TRBV19 and TRBJ2-7, the full variable domain is DGGITQSPKYLFRKEGQNVTLSCEQNLNHDAMYWYRQDPGQGLRLIYYSQIVNDFQKGDIAEGYSVSREKKESFPLTVTSAQKNPTAFYLCASSISRTVGYEQYFGPGTRLTVT.

The chain joins TRBV2 to TRBJ2-2, with D maybe TRBD2 (5 bases). V lost 6 bases, J lost 5 bases, and 13 bases lay in between. This CDR3 spans 14 amino acids. CDR1 and CDR2 (germline): SNHLY, FYNNEI. The CDR3 loop is CASRRVPDTGELFF. The CDR3 DNA is TGTGCCAGCAGGCGGGTTCCGGATACCGGGGAGCTGTTTTTT.

This clone appeared a few times. The chain is built from TRBV7-7 and TRBJ1-4; 8 nucleotides line up with TRBD1. The CDR3 spans 13 residues. V lost 5 bases to trimming and J lost 5 bases; unmatched junction nucleotides: 1. CDR1 and CDR2 from the germline V gene are SSHAT and FNYEAQ (reference sequence). This chain's CDR3 is CASSRDRNEKLFF. The CDR3 DNA is TGTGCCAGCAGCCGGGACAGGAATGAAAAACTGTTTTTT.

The CDR3 loop is CASSVQGTGEGYTF. CDR3 DNA sequence: TGTGCCAGCAGTGTACAGGGGACGGGAGAAGGCTACACCTTC. The chain has TRBV2 and TRBJ1-2; the match to TRBD1 covers 7 bases. The V gene's germline CDR1 is SNHLY and CDR2 FYNNEI. With 4 bases clipped from V and 8 bases from J, the junction kept 10 bases outside the gene matches. The CDR3 extends over 14 amino acids.

The chain carries TRBV9 and TRBJ2-3; 8 bases match TRBD2. Germline V gene data show CDR1 as SGDLS and CDR2 as YYNGEE. The CDR3 totals 17 residues. The junction had 11 bases not matched to a gene; V was cut back by 0 bases and J by 5 bases. This chain's CDR3 is CASSVDGGAWVEDTQYF. DNA of the CDR3: TGTGCCAGCAGCGTAGACGGGGGGGCTTGGGTGGAAGATACGCAGTATTTT.

This chain links TRBV19 with TRBJ1-2, with D unclear. With 2 bases removed from V and 5 bases from J, the gap between germline ends came to 15 bases. Germline assignment: CDR1 LNHDA and CDR2 SQIVND (reference sequence). The CDR3 runs 15 residues. The CDR3 DNA follows: TGTGCCAGTAGTATACGCCCCACAACAGCTTATGGCTACACCTTC. It codes for CASSIRPTTAYGYTF.

This clone was counted a single time. The chain employs TRBV6-5 and TRBJ2-7, with D perhaps TRBD1 (5 bases). Trimming stripped 5 bases from V and 2 bases from J, with 10 bases between. Germline-derived CDR1 and CDR2 are MNHEY and SVGAGI. The CDR3 is made up of 13 amino acids. The CDR3 protein is CASSPRVPYEQYF. The CDR3 nucleotides read TGTGCCAGCAGTCCCAGGGTACCCTACGAGCAGTACTTC.